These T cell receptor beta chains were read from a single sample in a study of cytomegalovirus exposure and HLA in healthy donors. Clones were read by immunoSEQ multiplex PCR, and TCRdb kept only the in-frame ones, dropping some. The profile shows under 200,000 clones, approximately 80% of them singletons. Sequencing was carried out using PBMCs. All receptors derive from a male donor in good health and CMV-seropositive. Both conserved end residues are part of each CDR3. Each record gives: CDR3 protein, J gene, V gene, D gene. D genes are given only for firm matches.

CDR3 protein: CSSLSNEQFF
J gene: TRBJ2-1
V gene: TRBV29-1
D gene: -

CDR3 protein: CASSPPVEETQYF
J gene: TRBJ2-5
V gene: TRBV6-6
D gene: -

CDR3 protein: CASSEEGPTYEQYF
J gene: TRBJ2-7
V gene: TRBV6-1
D gene: -

CDR3 protein: CASSKTVTPTNEKLFF
J gene: TRBJ1-4
V gene: TRBV21-1
D gene: -

CDR3 protein: CASSRQEGNTEAFF
J gene: TRBJ1-1
V gene: TRBV9
D gene: -

CDR3 protein: CASSSQRGGGSYNEQFF
J gene: TRBJ2-1
V gene: TRBV6-4
D gene: TRBD2

CDR3 protein: CSGVLTGARNEQFF
J gene: TRBJ2-1
V gene: TRBV29-1
D gene: -

CDR3 protein: CASSQDEQYF
J gene: TRBJ2-7
V gene: TRBV28
D gene: -

CDR3 protein: CSSSLVQNGYTF
J gene: TRBJ1-2
V gene: TRBV7-9
D gene: -

CDR3 protein: CASSTGQGNTEAFF
J gene: TRBJ1-1
V gene: TRBV7-9
D gene: TRBD1

CDR3 protein: CAIARDSESPLHF
J gene: TRBJ1-6
V gene: TRBV6-4
D gene: TRBD1

CDR3 protein: CASSAGSGANVLTF
J gene: TRBJ2-6
V gene: TRBV9
D gene: -

CDR3 protein: CASRPGTEYNSPLHF
J gene: TRBJ1-6
V gene: TRBV7-2
D gene: TRBD1

CDR3 protein: CASSYREAYEQYF
J gene: TRBJ2-7
V gene: TRBV6-5
D gene: -

CDR3 protein: CASSFVGLTSPQYF
J gene: TRBJ2-3
V gene: TRBV5-4
D gene: -

CDR3 protein: CASSQLSGATNEKLFF
J gene: TRBJ1-4
V gene: TRBV14
D gene: -

CDR3 protein: CASSPQREGYNEQFF
J gene: TRBJ2-1
V gene: TRBV13
D gene: TRBD2

CDR3 protein: CASSLRAGGPRDEQFF
J gene: TRBJ2-1
V gene: TRBV11-1
D gene: TRBD2

CDR3 protein: CASSIPGTGNSGANVLTF
J gene: TRBJ2-6
V gene: TRBV19
D gene: TRBD1

CDR3 protein: CASSYGEVGYEQYF
J gene: TRBJ2-7
V gene: TRBV6-5
D gene: -

CDR3 protein: CASQAGENTEAFF
J gene: TRBJ1-1
V gene: TRBV18
D gene: -

CDR3 protein: CASRRGTGDNEQFF
J gene: TRBJ2-1
V gene: TRBV7-7
D gene: -

CDR3 protein: CASSVSGMRETQYF
J gene: TRBJ2-5
V gene: TRBV9
D gene: -

CDR3 protein: CAAGRSGNTIYF
J gene: TRBJ1-3
V gene: TRBV5-4
D gene: -

CDR3 protein: CASRQGRDEKLFF
J gene: TRBJ1-4
V gene: TRBV27
D gene: TRBD1

CDR3 protein: CASSLFWDRGYEQYF
J gene: TRBJ2-7
V gene: TRBV27
D gene: TRBD1

CDR3 protein: CASSISGRVNEQFF
J gene: TRBJ2-1
V gene: TRBV7-2
D gene: -

CDR3 protein: CASSSRGVGSGANVLTF
J gene: TRBJ2-6
V gene: TRBV7-9
D gene: TRBD2

CDR3 protein: CASSLGDRGANEKLFF
J gene: TRBJ1-4
V gene: TRBV7-9
D gene: TRBD1

CDR3 protein: CSVEFSGSPRGYNEQFF
J gene: TRBJ2-1
V gene: TRBV29-1
D gene: -

CDR3 protein: CASRDSGGAYEQYF
J gene: TRBJ2-7
V gene: TRBV6-5
D gene: TRBD1

CDR3 protein: CASIRPFTGINQPQHF
J gene: TRBJ1-5
V gene: TRBV28
D gene: -

CDR3 protein: CASSAGGLAGAKNIQYF
J gene: TRBJ2-4
V gene: TRBV6-1
D gene: TRBD2

CDR3 protein: CASSFGGNTEAFF
J gene: TRBJ1-1
V gene: TRBV7-9
D gene: -

CDR3 protein: CASSPVGTEQYF
J gene: TRBJ2-7
V gene: TRBV13
D gene: -

CDR3 protein: CASSSGVNEKLFF
J gene: TRBJ1-4
V gene: TRBV27
D gene: -

CDR3 protein: CASSYEPRGTTIYF
J gene: TRBJ1-3
V gene: TRBV6-5
D gene: -

CDR3 protein: CASSPILAGVGETQYF
J gene: TRBJ2-5
V gene: TRBV14
D gene: TRBD2

CDR3 protein: CSVRTGLKETQYF
J gene: TRBJ2-5
V gene: TRBV29-1
D gene: TRBD1

CDR3 protein: CASSQDTGQGIRELFF
J gene: TRBJ2-2
V gene: TRBV4-1
D gene: TRBD1

CDR3 protein: CASSLDRTLEQFF
J gene: TRBJ2-1
V gene: TRBV7-2
D gene: -

CDR3 protein: CASSVVSGTSGGEDTQYF
J gene: TRBJ2-3
V gene: TRBV9
D gene: TRBD2

CDR3 protein: CASSLYEGKETQYF
J gene: TRBJ2-5
V gene: TRBV13
D gene: -

CDR3 protein: CASSVRRGTGNGEKLFF
J gene: TRBJ1-4
V gene: TRBV9
D gene: TRBD1

CDR3 protein: CASSRAGTGGAGTEAFF
J gene: TRBJ1-1
V gene: TRBV5-6
D gene: TRBD1

CDR3 protein: CASSMGTGGDTQYF
J gene: TRBJ2-3
V gene: TRBV19
D gene: TRBD1

CDR3 protein: CASSWGTGGNYGYTF
J gene: TRBJ1-2
V gene: TRBV5-1
D gene: TRBD1

CDR3 protein: CASPGTSGYNEQFF
J gene: TRBJ2-1
V gene: TRBV6-1
D gene: TRBD2

CDR3 protein: CASSQDRELYEQYF
J gene: TRBJ2-7
V gene: TRBV5-1
D gene: -

CDR3 protein: CASTPSQGYEQYF
J gene: TRBJ2-7
V gene: TRBV6-5
D gene: -

CDR3 protein: CASTYGQGYYEQYF
J gene: TRBJ2-7
V gene: TRBV7-9
D gene: TRBD1

CDR3 protein: CAAGGAEGYTF
J gene: TRBJ1-2
V gene: TRBV6-5
D gene: -

CDR3 protein: CASRAEENSPLHF
J gene: TRBJ1-6
V gene: TRBV5-1
D gene: -

CDR3 protein: CASRLGTEYEQYF
J gene: TRBJ2-7
V gene: TRBV7-2
D gene: TRBD1

CDR3 protein: CASSPWASGNYNEQFF
J gene: TRBJ2-1
V gene: TRBV7-8
D gene: TRBD2